The clone carrying this TCR beta chain was recorded many times. What it recognizes is unknown. V was clipped by 6 bases and J by 6 bases; unmatched bases: 9. There are 14 residues in the CDR3. Germline V CDR1 and CDR2: MDHEN, SYDVKM. TCRdb used MiXCR to reprocess the reads, holding one entry per CDR3 protein. The profile shows some 250,000 distinct CDR3 sequences, approximately 9.1% of them singletons. This specimen belongs to a study of T cell repertoires in cytomegalovirus infection. Overall study: Public signatures in TCR beta pointed to CMV infection and matching HLA type.

Study conclusions and caveats: Within the response measured ex vivo, HLA-C-restricted CMV-specific TCR beta clonotypes were dominant. Carriers of CMV and the relevant HLA type were discriminated by public TCR beta frequency.

Specimen: PBMCs. The rearrangement joins TRBV28 to TRBJ1-2, with TRBD1 matching 8 bases. This receptor was obtained from a human donor in good health (CMV status not recorded). Some clones in this sample may be carry-over from other donors' samples. The CDR3 DNA sequence: TGTGCCAGCAGGACTACGACAGGGGTGAATGGCTACACCTTC. Amino acids: CASRTTTGVNGYTF.